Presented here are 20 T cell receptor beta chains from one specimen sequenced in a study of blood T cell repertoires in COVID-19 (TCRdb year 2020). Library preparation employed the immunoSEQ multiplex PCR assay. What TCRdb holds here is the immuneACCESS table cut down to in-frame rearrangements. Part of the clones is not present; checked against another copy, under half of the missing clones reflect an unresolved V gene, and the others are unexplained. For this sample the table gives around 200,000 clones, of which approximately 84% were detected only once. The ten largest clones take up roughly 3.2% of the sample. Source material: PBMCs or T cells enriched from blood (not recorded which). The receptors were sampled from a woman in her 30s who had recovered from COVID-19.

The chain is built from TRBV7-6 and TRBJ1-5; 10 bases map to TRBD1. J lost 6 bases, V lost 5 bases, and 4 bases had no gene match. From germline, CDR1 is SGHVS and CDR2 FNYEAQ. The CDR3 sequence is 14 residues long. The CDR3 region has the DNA TGTGCCAGCAGCCGTGGGACAGGGGTTCAGCCCCAGCATTTT. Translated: CASSRGTGVQPQHF. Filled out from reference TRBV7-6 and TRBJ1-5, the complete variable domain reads GAGVSQSPRYKVTKRGQDVALRCDPISGHVSLYWYRQALGQGPEFLTYFNYEAQQDKSGLPNDRFSAERPEGSISTLTIQRTEQRDSAMYRCASSRGTGVQPQHFGDGTRLSIL.

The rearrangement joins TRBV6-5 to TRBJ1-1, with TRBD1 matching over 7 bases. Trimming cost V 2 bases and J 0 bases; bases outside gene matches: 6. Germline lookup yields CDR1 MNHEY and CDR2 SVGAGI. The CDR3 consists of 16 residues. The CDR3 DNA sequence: TGTGCCAGCAGTTACCTGACAGGGAGTGTGAACACTGAAGCTTTCTTT. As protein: CASSYLTGSVNTEAFF.

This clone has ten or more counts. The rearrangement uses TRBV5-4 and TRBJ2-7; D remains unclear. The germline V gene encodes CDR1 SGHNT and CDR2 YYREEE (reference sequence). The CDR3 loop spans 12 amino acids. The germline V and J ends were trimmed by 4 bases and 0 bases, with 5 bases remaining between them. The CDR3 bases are TGTGCCAGCAGCCACAGCTCCTACGAGCAGTACTTC. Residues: CASSHSSYEQYF.

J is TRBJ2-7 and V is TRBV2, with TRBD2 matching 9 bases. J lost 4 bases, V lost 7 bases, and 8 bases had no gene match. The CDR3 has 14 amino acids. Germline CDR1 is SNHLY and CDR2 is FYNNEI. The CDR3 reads CASNGTSSSYEQYF. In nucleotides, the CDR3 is TGTGCCAGCAACGGGACTAGCAGTTCGTACGAGCAGTACTTC.

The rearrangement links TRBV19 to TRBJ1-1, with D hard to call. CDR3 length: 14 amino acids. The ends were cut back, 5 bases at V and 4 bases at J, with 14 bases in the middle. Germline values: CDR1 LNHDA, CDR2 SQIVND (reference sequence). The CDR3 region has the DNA TGTGCCAGTAGTCCCTCCGGACGGGGCACTGAAGCTTTCTTT. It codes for CASSPSGRGTEAFF. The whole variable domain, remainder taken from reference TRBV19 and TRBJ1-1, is DGGITQSPKYLFRKEGQNVTLSCEQNLNHDAMYWYRQDPGQGLRLIYYSQIVNDFQKGDIAEGYSVSREKKESFPLTVTSAQKNPTAFYLCASSPSGRGTEAFFGQGTRLTVV.

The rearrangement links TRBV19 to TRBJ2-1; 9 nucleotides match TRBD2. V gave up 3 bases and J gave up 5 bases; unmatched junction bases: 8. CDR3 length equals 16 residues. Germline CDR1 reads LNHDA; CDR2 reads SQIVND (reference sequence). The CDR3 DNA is TGTGCCAGTAGTATTATGGGGACTAGCAGAAACAATGAGCAGTTCTTC. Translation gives CASSIMGTSRNNEQFF.

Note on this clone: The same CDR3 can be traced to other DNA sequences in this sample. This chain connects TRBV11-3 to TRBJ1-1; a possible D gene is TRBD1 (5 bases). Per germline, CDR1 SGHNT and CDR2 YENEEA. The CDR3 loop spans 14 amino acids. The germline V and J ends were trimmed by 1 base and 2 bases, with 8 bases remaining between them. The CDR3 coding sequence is TGTGCCAGCAGCTTAGGCAGGGCTAACACTGAAGCTTTCTTT. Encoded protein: CASSLGRANTEAFF.

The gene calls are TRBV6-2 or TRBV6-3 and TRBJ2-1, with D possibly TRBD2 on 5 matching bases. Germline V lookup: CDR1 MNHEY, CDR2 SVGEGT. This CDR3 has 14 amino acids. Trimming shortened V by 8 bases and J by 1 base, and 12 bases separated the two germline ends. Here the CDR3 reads CASGLRASYNEQFF. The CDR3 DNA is TGTGCCAGCGGCCTGCGGGCGTCCTACAATGAGCAGTTCTTC.

The CDR3 nucleotides are TGTGCCAGCAGCTTTCGGACAGGGATAAATCAGCCCCAGCATTTT. It yields the protein CASSFRTGINQPQHF. The chain is built from TRBV28 and TRBJ1-5; 8 nucleotides align to TRBD1. Germline V gives CDR1 MDHEN, CDR2 SYDVKM. The V segment lost 6 bases and the J segment 4 bases; nucleotides outside the gene matches: 8. The CDR3 spans 15 residues.

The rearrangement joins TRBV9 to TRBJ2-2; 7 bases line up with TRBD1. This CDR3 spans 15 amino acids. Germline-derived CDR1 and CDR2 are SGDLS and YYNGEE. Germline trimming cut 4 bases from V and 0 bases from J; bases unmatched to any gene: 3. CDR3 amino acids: CASSPGTANTGELFF. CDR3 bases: TGTGCCAGCAGCCCCGGGACAGCGAACACCGGGGAGCTGTTTTTT.

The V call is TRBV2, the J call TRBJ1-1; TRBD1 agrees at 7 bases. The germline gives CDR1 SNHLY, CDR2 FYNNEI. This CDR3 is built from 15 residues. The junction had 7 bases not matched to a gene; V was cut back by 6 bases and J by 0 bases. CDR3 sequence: CASRPRTGMNTEAFF. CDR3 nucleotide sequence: TGTGCCAGCAGGCCACGGACAGGAATGAACACTGAAGCTTTCTTT.

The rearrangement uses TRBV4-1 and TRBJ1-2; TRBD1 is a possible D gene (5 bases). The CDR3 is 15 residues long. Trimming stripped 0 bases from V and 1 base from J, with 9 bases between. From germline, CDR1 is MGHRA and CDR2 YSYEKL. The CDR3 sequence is CASSQDRGGNYGYTF. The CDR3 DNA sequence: TGCGCCAGCAGCCAAGACCGGGGGGGTAACTATGGCTACACCTTC.

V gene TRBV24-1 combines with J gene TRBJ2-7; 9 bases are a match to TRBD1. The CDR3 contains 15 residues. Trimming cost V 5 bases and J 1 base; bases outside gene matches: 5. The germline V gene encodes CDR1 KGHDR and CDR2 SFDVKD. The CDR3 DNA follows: TGTGCCACCAGTGCCCCGGGACAGGGATCCTACGAGCAGTACTTC. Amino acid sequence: CATSAPGQGSYEQYF.

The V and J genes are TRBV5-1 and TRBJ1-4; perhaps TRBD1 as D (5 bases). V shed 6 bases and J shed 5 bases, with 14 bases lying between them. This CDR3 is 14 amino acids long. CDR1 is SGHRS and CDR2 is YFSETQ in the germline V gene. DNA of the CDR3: TGCGCCAGCACCCAGGGTGCTGTAAATGAAAAACTGTTTTTT. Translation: CASTQGAVNEKLFF. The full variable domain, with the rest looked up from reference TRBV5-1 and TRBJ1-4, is KAGVTQTPRYLIKTRGQQVTLSCSPISGHRSVSWYQQTPGQGLQFLFEYFSETQRNKGNFPGRFSGRQFSNSRSEMNVSTLELGDSALYLCASTQGAVNEKLFFGSGTQLSVL.

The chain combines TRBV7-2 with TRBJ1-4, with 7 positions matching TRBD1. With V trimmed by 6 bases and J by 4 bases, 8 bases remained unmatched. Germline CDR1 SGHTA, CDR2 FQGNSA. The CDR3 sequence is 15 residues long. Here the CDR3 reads CASRSYRGDNEKLFF. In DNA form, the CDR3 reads TGTGCCAGCAGAAGCTACAGGGGAGATAATGAAAAACTGTTTTTT.

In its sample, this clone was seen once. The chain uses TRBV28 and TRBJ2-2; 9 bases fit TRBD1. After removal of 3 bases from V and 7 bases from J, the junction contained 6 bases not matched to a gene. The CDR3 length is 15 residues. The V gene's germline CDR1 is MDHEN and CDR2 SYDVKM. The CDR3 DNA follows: TGTGCCAGCAGTTTTATGGACAGGGGAGTCGGGGAGCTGTTTTTT. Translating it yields CASSFMDRGVGELFF.

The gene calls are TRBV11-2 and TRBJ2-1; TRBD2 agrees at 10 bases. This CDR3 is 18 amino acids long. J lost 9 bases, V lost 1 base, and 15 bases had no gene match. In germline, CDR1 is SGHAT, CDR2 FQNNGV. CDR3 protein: CASSLGLAGGLRRGEQFF. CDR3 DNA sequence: TGTGCCAGCAGCTTAGGGTTAGCGGGAGGCCTTCGACGGGGTGAGCAGTTCTTC.

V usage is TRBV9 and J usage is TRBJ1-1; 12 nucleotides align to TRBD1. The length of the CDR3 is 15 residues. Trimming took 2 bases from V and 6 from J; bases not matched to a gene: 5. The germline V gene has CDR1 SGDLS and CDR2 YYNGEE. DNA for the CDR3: TGTGCCAGCAGCGTGGGACAGGGGGCCCCTTCTGAAGCTTTCTTT. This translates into CASSVGQGAPSEAFF. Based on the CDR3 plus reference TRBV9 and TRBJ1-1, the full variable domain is DSGVTQTPKHLITATGQRVTLRCSPRSGDLSVYWYQQSLDQGLQFLIQYYNGEERAKGNILERFSAQQFPDLHSELNLSSLELGDSALYFCASSVGQGAPSEAFFGQGTRLTVV.

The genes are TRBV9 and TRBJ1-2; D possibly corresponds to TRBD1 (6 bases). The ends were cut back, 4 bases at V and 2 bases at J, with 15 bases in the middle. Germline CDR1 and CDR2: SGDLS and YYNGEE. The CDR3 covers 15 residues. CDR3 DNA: TGTGCCAGCAGCTCCCGGGACATACCAAACTATGGCTACACCTTC. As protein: CASSSRDIPNYGYTF.

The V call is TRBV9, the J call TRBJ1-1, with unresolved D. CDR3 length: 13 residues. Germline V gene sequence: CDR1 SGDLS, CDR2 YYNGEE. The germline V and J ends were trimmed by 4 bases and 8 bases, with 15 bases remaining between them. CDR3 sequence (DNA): TGTGCCAGCAGCACCTGGGAGGTTGGGGAAGCTTTCTTT. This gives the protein CASSTWEVGEAFF. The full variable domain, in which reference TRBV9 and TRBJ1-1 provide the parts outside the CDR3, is DSGVTQTPKHLITATGQRVTLRCSPRSGDLSVYWYQQSLDQGLQFLIQYYNGEERAKGNILERFSAQQFPDLHSELNLSSLELGDSALYFCASSTWEVGEAFFGQGTRLTVV.